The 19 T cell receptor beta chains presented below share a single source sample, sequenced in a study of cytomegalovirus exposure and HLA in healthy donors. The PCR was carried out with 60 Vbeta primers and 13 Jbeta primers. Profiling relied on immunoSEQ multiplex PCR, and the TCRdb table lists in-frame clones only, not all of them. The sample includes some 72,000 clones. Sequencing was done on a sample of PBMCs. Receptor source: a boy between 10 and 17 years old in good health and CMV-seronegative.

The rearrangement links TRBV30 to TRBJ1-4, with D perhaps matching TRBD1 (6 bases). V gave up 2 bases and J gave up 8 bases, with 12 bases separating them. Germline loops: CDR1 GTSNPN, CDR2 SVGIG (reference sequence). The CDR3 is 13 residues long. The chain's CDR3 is CAWSRGGEEKLFF. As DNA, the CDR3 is TGTGCCTGGAGTAGGGGGGGTGAAGAAAAACTGTTTTTT.

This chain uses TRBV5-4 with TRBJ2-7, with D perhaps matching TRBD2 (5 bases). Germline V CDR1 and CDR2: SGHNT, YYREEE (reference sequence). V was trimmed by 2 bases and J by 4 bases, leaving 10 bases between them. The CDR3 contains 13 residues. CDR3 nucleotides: TGTGCCAGCAGCTTTGAGGGCCTTTACGAGCAGTACTTC. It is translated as CASSFEGLYEQYF. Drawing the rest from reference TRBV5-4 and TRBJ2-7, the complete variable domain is ETGVTQSPTHLIKTRGQQVTLRCSSQSGHNTVSWYQQALGQGPQFIFQYYREEENGRGNFPPRFSGLQFPNYSSELNVNALELDDSALYLCASSFEGLYEQYFGPGTRLTVT.

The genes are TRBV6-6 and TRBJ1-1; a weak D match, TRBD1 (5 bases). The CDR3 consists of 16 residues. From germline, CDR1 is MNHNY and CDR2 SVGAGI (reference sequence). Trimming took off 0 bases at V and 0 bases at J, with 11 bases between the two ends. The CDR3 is CASSYSPGLMNTEAFF. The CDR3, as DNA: TGTGCCAGCAGTTACTCCCCAGGGTTAATGAACACTGAAGCTTTCTTT.

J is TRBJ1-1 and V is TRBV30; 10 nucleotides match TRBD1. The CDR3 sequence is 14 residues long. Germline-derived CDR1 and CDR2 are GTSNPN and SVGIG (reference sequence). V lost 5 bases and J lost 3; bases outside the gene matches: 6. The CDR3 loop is CAWLAGTGDTEAFF. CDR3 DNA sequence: TGTGCCTGGCTCGCCGGGACAGGGGACACTGAAGCTTTCTTT.

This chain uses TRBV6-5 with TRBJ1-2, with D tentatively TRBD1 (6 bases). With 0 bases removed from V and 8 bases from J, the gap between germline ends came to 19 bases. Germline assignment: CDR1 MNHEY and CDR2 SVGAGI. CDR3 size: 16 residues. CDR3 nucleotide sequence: TGTGCCAGCAGTTACTCGACGCCGGACAGCGGAATGGGCTACACCTTC. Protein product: CASSYSTPDSGMGYTF.

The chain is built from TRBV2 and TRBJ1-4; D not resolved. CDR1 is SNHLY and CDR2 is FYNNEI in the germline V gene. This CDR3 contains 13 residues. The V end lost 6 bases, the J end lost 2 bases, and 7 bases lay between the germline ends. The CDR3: CASRYGTNEKLFF. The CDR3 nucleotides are TGTGCCAGCAGGTATGGCACTAATGAAAAACTGTTTTTT.

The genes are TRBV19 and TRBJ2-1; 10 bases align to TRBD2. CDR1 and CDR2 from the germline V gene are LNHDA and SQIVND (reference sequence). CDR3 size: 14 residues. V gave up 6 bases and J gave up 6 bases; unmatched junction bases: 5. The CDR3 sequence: CASRVLAGINEQFF. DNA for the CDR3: TGTGCCAGTAGGGTACTAGCGGGAATCAATGAGCAGTTCTTC.

CDR3 loop: CASSRVRGSNQPQHF. CDR3 sequence (DNA): TGCGCCAGCAGCCGGGTCAGGGGGTCCAATCAGCCCCAGCATTTT. The J gene is TRBJ1-5, the V gene TRBV4-1, with 7 positions matching TRBD1. Germline assignment: CDR1 MGHRA and CDR2 YSYEKL. CDR3 length equals 15 residues. V lost 4 bases, J lost 3 bases, and 6 bases stayed unmatched.

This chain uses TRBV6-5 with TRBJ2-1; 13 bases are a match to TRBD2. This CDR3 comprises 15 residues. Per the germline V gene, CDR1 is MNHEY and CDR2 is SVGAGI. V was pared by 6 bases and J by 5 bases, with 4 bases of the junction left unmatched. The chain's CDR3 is CASSLLAGGNNEQFF. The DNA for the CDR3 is TGTGCCAGCAGCCTACTAGCGGGGGGGAACAATGAGCAGTTCTTC.

CDR3 nucleotide sequence: TGTGCCAGCTCAAGCACCTCTGGAAACACCATATATTTT. It translates to CASSSTSGNTIYF. V is TRBV18 and J is TRBJ1-3; D remains unclear. CDR3 size: 13 residues. The V and J ends lost 5 bases and 0 bases respectively, with 5 bases between them. Germline-derived CDR1 and CDR2 are KGHSH and LQKENI.

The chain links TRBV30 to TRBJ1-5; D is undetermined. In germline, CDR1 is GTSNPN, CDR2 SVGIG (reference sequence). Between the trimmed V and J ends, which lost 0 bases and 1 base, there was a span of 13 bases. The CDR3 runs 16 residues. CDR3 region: CAWSVGRTRSNQPQHF. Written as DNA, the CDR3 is TGTGCCTGGAGTGTAGGGCGAACTAGGAGCAATCAGCCCCAGCATTTT.

DNA of the CDR3: TGTGCCAGCAGCTTAGCCGGGGGAGTCGCCTACGAGCAGTACTTC. It specifies CASSLAGGVAYEQYF. The V call is TRBV7-8, the J call TRBJ2-7, with a possible D match to TRBD2 (6 bases). V lost 0 bases, J lost 2 bases, and 11 bases lay in between. The germline V gene has CDR1 SGHVS and CDR2 FQNEAQ. CDR3 length: 15 amino acids.

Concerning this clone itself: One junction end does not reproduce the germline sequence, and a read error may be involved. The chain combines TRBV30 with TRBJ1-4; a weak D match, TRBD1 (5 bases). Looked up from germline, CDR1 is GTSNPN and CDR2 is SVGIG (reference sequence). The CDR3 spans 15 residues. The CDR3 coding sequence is TGTGCCGGGAGTCGTAAGGGGCTATGGAGTGAAAAACTGTTTTTT. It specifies CAGSRKGLWSEKLFF. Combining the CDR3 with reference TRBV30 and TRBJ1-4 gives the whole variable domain SQTIHQWPATLVQPVGSPLSLECTVEGTSNPNLYWYRQAAGRGLQLLFYSVGIGQISSEVPQNLSASRPQDRQFILSSKKLLLSDSGFYLCAGSRKGLWSEKLFFGSGTQLSVL.

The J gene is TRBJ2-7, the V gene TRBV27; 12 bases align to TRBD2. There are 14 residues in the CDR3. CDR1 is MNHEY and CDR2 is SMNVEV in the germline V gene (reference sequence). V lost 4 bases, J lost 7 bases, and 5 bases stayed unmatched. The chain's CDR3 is CASSWTSGVGEQYF. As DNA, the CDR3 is TGTGCCAGCAGTTGGACTAGCGGGGTGGGTGAGCAGTACTTC.

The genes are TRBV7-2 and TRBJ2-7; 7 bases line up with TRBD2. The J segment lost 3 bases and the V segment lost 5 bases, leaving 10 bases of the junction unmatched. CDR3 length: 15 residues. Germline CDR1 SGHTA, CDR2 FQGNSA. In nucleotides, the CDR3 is TGTGCCAGCAGCCAGTCTAGCGGACACGTCTACGAGCAGTACTTC. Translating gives CASSQSSGHVYEQYF.

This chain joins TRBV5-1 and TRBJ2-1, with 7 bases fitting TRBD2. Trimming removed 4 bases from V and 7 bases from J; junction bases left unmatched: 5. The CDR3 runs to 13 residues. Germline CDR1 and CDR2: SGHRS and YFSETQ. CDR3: CASSPREGNEQFF. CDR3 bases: TGCGCCAGCAGCCCGAGGGAGGGGAATGAGCAGTTCTTC.

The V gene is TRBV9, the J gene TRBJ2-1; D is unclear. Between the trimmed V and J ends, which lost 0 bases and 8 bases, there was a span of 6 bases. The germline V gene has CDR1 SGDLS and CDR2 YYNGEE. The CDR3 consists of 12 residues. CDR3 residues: CASSVDEDEQFF. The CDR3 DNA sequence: TGTGCCAGCAGCGTAGACGAGGATGAGCAGTTCTTC.

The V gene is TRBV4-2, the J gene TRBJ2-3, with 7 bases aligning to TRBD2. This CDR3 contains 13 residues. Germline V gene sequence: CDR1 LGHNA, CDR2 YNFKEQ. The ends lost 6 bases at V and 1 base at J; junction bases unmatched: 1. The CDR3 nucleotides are TGTGCCAGCAGTACTAGCGGCACAGATACGCAGTATTTT. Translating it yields CASSTSGTDTQYF.

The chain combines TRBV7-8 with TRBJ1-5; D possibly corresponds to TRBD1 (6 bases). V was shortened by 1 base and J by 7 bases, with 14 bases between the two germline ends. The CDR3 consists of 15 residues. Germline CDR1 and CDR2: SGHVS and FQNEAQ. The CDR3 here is CASSLVTGLGQPQHF. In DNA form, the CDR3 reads TGTGCCAGCAGCTTAGTCACAGGGCTCGGACAGCCCCAGCATTTT.